This TCR beta chain was documented in a study of post-analysis software for immune sequencing data. Overall study results and limits: Among 5 or 6 TRBV segments more frequent in patients than controls were TRBV5-6, TRBV5-1 and TRBV20-1.

Trimming pared 2 bases from V and 1 base from J, leaving 20 bases between. The CDR3 contains 17 residues. The germline CDR1 and CDR2 sequences are DFQATT and SNEGSKA (reference sequence). Comment on this clonotype: Its antigen is not identified.

Included in the TCR beta cDNA libraries were unique molecular identifiers. TCRdb ran MiXCR on the PCR reads and lists one entry per CDR3 protein. Among approximately 770,000 distinct CDR3 sequences listed, 46% were seen once. Sequences were obtained from blood. The receptor comes from a girl under 18 with multiple sclerosis. The chain combines TRBV20-1 with TRBJ2-5, with TRBD2 as a possible D gene (7 bases). In nucleotides, the CDR3 is TGCAGTGCTAGAAGGGGGGGAGGGACGGGCCTCCAAGAGACCCAGTACTTC. Translation: CSARRGGGTGLQETQYF.